This TCR beta chain was sequenced during a study of blood T cell repertoires in COVID-19. For the study at large: Acute and convalescent COVID-19 specimens originated in the United States, Italy and Spain.

In the original workflow: Reference gene primer amplification in the assay estimated nucleated cell counts. TCRdb keeps only in-frame clones here, not all; method: immunoSEQ multiplex PCR. The V and J calls and clone size were taken over from that table, and D and trimming were inferred from the DNA. The repertoire holds 50,000 to 55,000 clones, with roughly nine tenths as singletons. After removal of 3 bases from V and 1 base from J, the junction contained 12 bases not matched to a gene. The CDR3 loop spans 18 amino acids. CDR1 and CDR2 (germline): KGHSH, LQKENI. The sample consisted of peripheral blood. This TCR was recovered from a man aged 60 to 69 with active COVID-19. The J gene is TRBJ2-3, the V gene TRBV18, with 8 positions matching TRBD2. CDR3 protein: CASSPTAGAPLGTDTQYF. CDR3 DNA: TGTGCCAGCTCACCTACAGCGGGAGCCCCTCTCGGCACAGATACGCAGTATTTT.